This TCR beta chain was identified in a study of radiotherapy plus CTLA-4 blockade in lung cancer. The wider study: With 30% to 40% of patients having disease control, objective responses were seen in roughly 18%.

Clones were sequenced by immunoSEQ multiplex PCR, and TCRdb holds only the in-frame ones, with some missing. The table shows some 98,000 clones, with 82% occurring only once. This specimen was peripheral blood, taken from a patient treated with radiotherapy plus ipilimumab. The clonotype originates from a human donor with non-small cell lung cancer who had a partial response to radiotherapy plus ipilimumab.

The CDR3 region has the DNA TGTGCCAGCAGTTTAAGCGACAGGCTGTATCAGCCCCAGCATTTT. As protein: CASSLSDRLYQPQHF. This rearrangement joins TRBV28 to TRBJ1-5, with TRBD1 as a possible D gene (6 bases). The germline V gene encodes CDR1 MDHEN and CDR2 SYDVKM. The CDR3 extends over 15 amino acids. The germline V and J ends were trimmed by 2 bases and 5 bases, with 13 bases remaining between them.